These 28 T cell receptor beta chains originate from one sample sequenced in a study of cytomegalovirus exposure and HLA in healthy donors. The PCR had 60 Vbeta and 13 Jbeta primers. Sequenced by immunoSEQ multiplex PCR; TCRdb stores in-frame clones only, minus some. The table records 150,000 to 200,000 clones, over 60% of them present only once. The source material was PBMCs. These TCRs come from a man between 40 and 49 years old in good health and CMV-seropositive.

V is TRBV19 and J is TRBJ2-5; 8 bases fit TRBD2. CDR1 is LNHDA, CDR2 SQIVND, per germline (reference sequence). With V trimmed by 3 bases and J by 1 base, 7 bases remained unmatched. CDR3 length: 16 residues. DNA of the CDR3: TGTGCCAGTAGTATGTGGGCTAGCGGGTCCCAAGAGACCCAGTACTTC. Translating gives CASSMWASGSQETQYF.

The chain carries TRBV9 and TRBJ2-2; 11 bases are shared with TRBD2. The CDR3 is 17 residues long. V shed 3 bases, J shed 3 bases, and the junction held 7 bases outside the gene matches. Germline V CDR1 and CDR2: SGDLS, YYNGEE. CDR3 in DNA: TGTGCCAGCAGCGCCAGCCCGGGACTAGCGGACACCGGGGAGCTGTTTTTT. It codes for CASSASPGLADTGELFF. The whole variable domain, filled in from reference TRBV9 and TRBJ2-2, reads DSGVTQTPKHLITATGQRVTLRCSPRSGDLSVYWYQQSLDQGLQFLIQYYNGEERAKGNILERFSAQQFPDLHSELNLSSLELGDSALYFCASSASPGLADTGELFFGEGSRLTVL.

This clone was observed once. The chain combines TRBV28 with TRBJ2-3; 10 bases align to TRBD2. The CDR3 length is 15 residues. The germline gives CDR1 MDHEN, CDR2 SYDVKM. V gave up 3 bases and J gave up 4 bases; unmatched junction bases: 4. In DNA form, the CDR3 reads TGTGCCAGCAGTTTCGTTAGCGGGGGGTCAGATACGCAGTATTTT. Translation: CASSFVSGGSDTQYF.

DNA for the CDR3: TGCAGCGGGGGACAGCAAAACACCGGGGAGCTGTTTTTT. Translated: CSGGQQNTGELFF. This sequence joins TRBV29-1 and TRBJ2-2; TRBD1 aligns across 7 bases. The germline CDR1 and CDR2 sequences are SQVTM and ANQGSEA. The CDR3 totals 13 residues. J was trimmed by 2 bases and V by 7 bases; bases with no gene match: 4.

This chain joins TRBV6-1 and TRBJ2-1; 12 bases agree with TRBD2. Germline-derived CDR1 and CDR2 are MNHNS and SASEGT. The CDR3 runs 15 residues. V trimming: 5 bases; J trimming: 8 bases; junction bases outside the gene matches: 7. The CDR3 reads CASSLRTSGVDEQFF. Here the CDR3 DNA reads TGTGCCAGCAGTCTTCGGACTAGCGGGGTGGATGAGCAGTTCTTC.

The rearrangement uses TRBV30 and TRBJ1-1; no clear D gene. The CDR3 is made up of 12 amino acids. Looked up from germline, CDR1 is GTSNPN and CDR2 is SVGIG (reference sequence). V was shortened by 4 bases and J by 5 bases, with 11 bases between the two germline ends. The CDR3 sequence: CAWNPFLTEAFF. CDR3 coding DNA: TGTGCCTGGAATCCGTTTCTTACTGAAGCTTTCTTT.

The chain links TRBV20-1 to TRBJ1-2; D possibly corresponds to TRBD1 (6 bases). Between the trimmed V and J ends, which lost 5 bases and 4 bases, there was a span of 8 bases. CDR3 length equals 11 residues. The germline gives CDR1 DFQATT, CDR2 SNEGSKA (reference sequence). The CDR3 DNA is TGCAGTGCTGGGGACATCTATGGCTACACCTTC. This codes for CSAGDIYGYTF.

This chain uses TRBV5-4 with TRBJ1-1; D is unresolved. The CDR3 has 14 amino acids. The germline V gene has CDR1 SGHNT and CDR2 YYREEE (reference sequence). V shed 0 bases and J shed 1 base, with 7 bases lying between them. The CDR3 reads CASSLEYGNTEAFF. The CDR3 DNA follows: TGTGCCAGCAGCTTGGAGTACGGGAACACTGAAGCTTTCTTT.

The rearrangement joins TRBV4-1 to TRBJ2-7; D may be TRBD1 (7 bases). V lost 4 bases and J 7 bases, leaving 23 bases between the germline ends. This CDR3 contains 16 residues. Germline V gene sequence: CDR1 MGHRA, CDR2 YSYEKL. The CDR3 reads CASSRARGGGELEQYF. The CDR3 nucleotides are TGCGCCAGCAGCCGCGCCCGAGGGGGCGGGGAGTTGGAGCAGTACTTC.

This clone was seen more than once but under ten times. The V call is TRBV29-1, the J call TRBJ2-3; weak D call: TRBD1 (6 bases). Between the trimmed V and J ends, which lost 3 bases and 0 bases, there was a span of 10 bases. Per germline, CDR1 SQVTM and CDR2 ANQGSEA. There are 14 residues in the CDR3. CDR3 residues: CSVDVGASTDTQYF. The CDR3 DNA follows: TGCAGCGTTGACGTGGGGGCTAGCACAGATACGCAGTATTTT.

The rearrangement uses TRBV5-1 and TRBJ1-1; weak D call: TRBD1 (5 bases). Germline-derived CDR1 and CDR2 are SGHRS and YFSETQ. Trimming pared 2 bases from V and 11 bases from J, leaving 16 bases between. The CDR3 totals 13 residues. CDR3 loop: CASSFDQDIVAFF. CDR3 DNA: TGCGCCAGCAGCTTCGACCAGGACATCGTGGCTTTCTTT.

This clone was detected a few times. The genes are TRBV29-1 and TRBJ1-2, with D possibly being TRBD1 (6 bases). Germline values: CDR1 SQVTM, CDR2 ANQGSEA. CDR3 length: 13 amino acids. The V gene lost 3 bases and the J gene lost 1 base, with 9 bases spanning the gap. As DNA, the CDR3 is TGCAGCGTTGATAGGGGGTTTAACTATGGCTACACCTTC. Translated: CSVDRGFNYGYTF.

The rearrangement joins TRBV30 to TRBJ2-3, with a tentative D call TRBD2 (6 bases). Trimming took off 8 bases at V and 0 bases at J, with 15 bases between the two ends. This CDR3 has 14 residues. Germline loops: CDR1 GTSNPN, CDR2 SVGIG (reference sequence). In nucleotides, the CDR3 is TGTGCCCAAAGTGGGACTCGTAGCACAGATACGCAGTATTTT. Translating it yields CAQSGTRSTDTQYF.

The V call is TRBV7-3, the J call TRBJ1-1; weak D call: TRBD1 (5 bases). Trimming removed 4 bases at V and 3 bases at J, with 12 bases between. The V gene's germline CDR1 is SGHTA and CDR2 FQGTGA. The CDR3 spans 14 residues. The CDR3 DNA reads as TGTGCCAGCAGCTCAGCCGGGGGGGACACTGAAGCTTTCTTT. Translated: CASSSAGGDTEAFF.

The chain joins TRBV15 to TRBJ2-7, with 9 bases that match TRBD2. Germline V CDR1 and CDR2: LNHNV, YYDKDF (reference sequence). Unmatched junction bases numbered 7, after V lost 1 base and J lost 3 bases. The CDR3 extends over 16 amino acids. CDR3 nucleotides: TGTGCCACCAGCAGAGGAAATAGCGGGAGTCGCTACGAGCAGTACTTC. It encodes CATSRGNSGSRYEQYF.

This clone came up a few times. The genes are TRBV5-5 and TRBJ2-7; 8 nucleotides match TRBD2. V was pared by 2 bases and J by 3 bases, with 13 bases of the junction left unmatched. The CDR3 spans 17 residues. Germline CDR1 SGHKS, CDR2 YYEKEE (reference sequence). The CDR3 spells CASSFRGGRNSLYEQYF. CDR3 DNA: TGTGCCAGCAGCTTCCGGGGGGGCCGAAATAGCCTCTACGAGCAGTACTTC.

In this sample, this clone turned up once. The chain combines TRBV30 with TRBJ2-5; 10 positions agree with TRBD2. CDR1 GTSNPN and CDR2 SVGIG come from the germline V gene (reference sequence). Unmatched junction bases numbered 5, after V lost 2 bases and J lost 2 bases. The CDR3 sequence is 15 residues long. Here the CDR3 DNA reads TGTGCCTGGAGTTGGGGACTAGCGAAACAAGAGACCCAGTACTTC. Encoded protein: CAWSWGLAKQETQYF. The variable domain in full, completed from reference TRBV30 and TRBJ2-5, reads SQTIHQWPATLVQPVGSPLSLECTVEGTSNPNLYWYRQAAGRGLQLLFYSVGIGQISSEVPQNLSASRPQDRQFILSSKKLLLSDSGFYLCAWSWGLAKQETQYFGPGTRLLVL.

This chain joins TRBV28 and TRBJ2-7; 11 nucleotides line up with TRBD2. The CDR3 sequence is 14 residues long. Germline CDR1 and CDR2: MDHEN and SYDVKM. V lost 4 bases to trimming and J lost 5 bases; unmatched junction nucleotides: 4. The CDR3 DNA follows: TGTGCCAGCAGTTCTAGCGGGAGGATCAACGAGCAGTACTTC. Its protein is CASSSSGRINEQYF.

This chain connects TRBV7-9 to TRBJ2-3; 7 bases fit TRBD2. V shed 3 bases, J shed 2 bases, and the junction held 8 bases outside the gene matches. This CDR3 spans 16 amino acids. CDR1 is SEHNR, CDR2 FQNEAQ, per germline (reference sequence). CDR3 protein: CASSFGLADFTDTQYF. CDR3 nucleotides: TGTGCCAGCAGCTTCGGGCTAGCGGACTTCACAGATACGCAGTATTTT.

This rearrangement joins TRBV6-1 to TRBJ2-1; 12 nucleotides align to TRBD1. The germline gives CDR1 MNHNS, CDR2 SASEGT. There are 15 residues in the CDR3. V shed 10 bases and J 7 bases; nucleotides not matched to a gene: 11. This CDR3 is CATEPGQGAKNEQFF. CDR3 bases: TGTGCCACCGAACCGGGACAGGGGGCAAAGAATGAGCAGTTCTTC.

In its sample, this clone was seen a few times. V is TRBV14 and J is TRBJ2-7, with D tentatively TRBD1 (5 bases). The germline V and J ends were trimmed by 3 bases and 4 bases, with 10 bases remaining between them. Germline V gives CDR1 SGHDN, CDR2 FVKESK. The CDR3 totals 13 residues. The DNA for the CDR3 is TGTGCCAGCAGCCACTCAGGGATGTACGAGCAGTACTTC. Translating gives CASSHSGMYEQYF. The entire variable domain, with the rest obtained from reference TRBV14 and TRBJ2-7, is as follows: EAGVTQFPSHSVIEKGQTVTLRCDPISGHDNLYWYRRVMGKEIKFLLHFVKESKQDESGMPNNRFLAERTGGTYSTLKVQPAELEDSGVYFCASSHSGMYEQYFGPGTRLTVT.

This sequence joins TRBV9 and TRBJ2-7, with TRBD2 matching 10 bases. The trim removed 4 bases at V and 6 bases at J, leaving 7 bases unmatched. Germline loops: CDR1 SGDLS, CDR2 YYNGEE. There are 14 residues in the CDR3. The CDR3 sequence: CASSLRTSGGEQYF. In nucleotides, the CDR3 is TGTGCCAGCAGCCTTAGGACTAGCGGCGGCGAGCAGTACTTC.

This clone was picked up one time. The chain has TRBV6-5 and TRBJ2-7; D gene uncertain. The V and J ends lost 2 bases and 0 bases respectively, with 8 bases between them. CDR1 is MNHEY and CDR2 is SVGAGI in the germline V gene. The CDR3 is 14 residues long. The CDR3, as DNA: TGTGCCAGCAGTTACGGAGCCTCCTCCTACGAGCAGTACTTC. Amino acid sequence: CASSYGASSYEQYF.

This chain uses TRBV5-1 with TRBJ2-5, with 12 bases matching TRBD2. CDR3 length equals 16 residues. V gave up 4 bases and J gave up 5 bases; unmatched junction bases: 9. The germline gives CDR1 SGHRS, CDR2 YFSETQ. CDR3 sequence (DNA): TGCGCCAGCAGCCCCATACGGACTAGCGGGAAGGAGACCCAGTACTTC. Translated, it gives CASSPIRTSGKETQYF.

The chain combines TRBV30 with TRBJ2-7; 11 positions agree with TRBD2. Germline assignment: CDR1 GTSNPN and CDR2 SVGIG (reference sequence). CDR3 size: 15 residues. The trim removed 2 bases at V and 3 bases at J, leaving 6 bases unmatched. This chain's CDR3 is CAWSIFGLAGYEQYF. The CDR3 DNA is TGTGCCTGGAGTATTTTCGGACTAGCGGGCTACGAGCAGTACTTC.

To note about this clone: One end of the junction is discordant with germline, which a read error may explain. CDR3 amino acids: CTSSPQTGTSGGGLGEQYF. The CDR3 DNA follows: TGTACCAGCAGCCCACAGACAGGGACTAGCGGAGGGGGGTTGGGAGAGCAGTACTTC. The chain is built from TRBV7-6 and TRBJ2-7, with 11 bases matching TRBD2. There are 19 residues in the CDR3. Germline V gene data show CDR1 as SGHVS and CDR2 as FNYEAQ.

This chain uses TRBV6-1 with TRBJ2-7, with TRBD2 identical over 11 bases. V gave up 4 bases and J gave up 3 bases; unmatched junction bases: 8. This CDR3 has 16 residues. Germline V CDR1 and CDR2: MNHNS, SASEGT. CDR3 DNA sequence: TGTGCCAGCAGTGGGGGAACCGGGACTAGCGGCTACGAGCAGTACTTC. It codes for CASSGGTGTSGYEQYF.

This clone turned up a few times. V and J are TRBV6-1 and TRBJ2-7, with a tentative D call TRBD2 (7 bases). V dropped 8 bases and J dropped 0 bases, with 17 bases sitting between them. There are 15 residues in the CDR3. Germline CDR1 and CDR2: MNHNS and SASEGT. For the CDR3, the DNA is TGTGCCAGCTGGGTGGAGGGGGGGACCTCCTACGAGCAGTACTTC. Translating gives CASWVEGGTSYEQYF.